This TCR beta chain was identified in a study of T-cell memory formation after mild COVID-19. The CDR3 covers 16 residues. With V trimmed by 1 base and J by 2 bases, 4 bases remained unmatched. CDR1 SEHNR and CDR2 FQNEAQ come from the germline V gene (reference sequence). From the 5' RACE reads, TCRdb called clonotypes with MiXCR, one entry per CDR3 protein. This table holds fewer than 650,000 distinct CDR3 sequences, roughly 21% found once. The receptor comes from an adult woman who had mild COVID-19 (a few samples of this study predate the infection). Cell type and time point are not known. The V and J genes are TRBV7-9 and TRBJ2-2, with 7 nucleotides matching TRBD2. The sample comprised PBMCs or a T cell subset sorted from them (not recorded which). DNA of the CDR3: TGTGCCAGCAGCTTAGTTTCTAGCGGAAACACCGGGGAGCTGTTTTTT. Amino acid sequence: CASSLVSSGNTGELFF. Full variable domain (rest looked up from reference TRBV7-9 and TRBJ2-2): DTGVSQNPRHKITKRGQNVTFRCDPISEHNRLYWYRQTLGQGPEFLTYFQNEAQLEKSRLLSDRFSAERPKGSFSTLEIQRTEQGDSAMYLCASSLVSSGNTGELFFGEGSRLTVL.